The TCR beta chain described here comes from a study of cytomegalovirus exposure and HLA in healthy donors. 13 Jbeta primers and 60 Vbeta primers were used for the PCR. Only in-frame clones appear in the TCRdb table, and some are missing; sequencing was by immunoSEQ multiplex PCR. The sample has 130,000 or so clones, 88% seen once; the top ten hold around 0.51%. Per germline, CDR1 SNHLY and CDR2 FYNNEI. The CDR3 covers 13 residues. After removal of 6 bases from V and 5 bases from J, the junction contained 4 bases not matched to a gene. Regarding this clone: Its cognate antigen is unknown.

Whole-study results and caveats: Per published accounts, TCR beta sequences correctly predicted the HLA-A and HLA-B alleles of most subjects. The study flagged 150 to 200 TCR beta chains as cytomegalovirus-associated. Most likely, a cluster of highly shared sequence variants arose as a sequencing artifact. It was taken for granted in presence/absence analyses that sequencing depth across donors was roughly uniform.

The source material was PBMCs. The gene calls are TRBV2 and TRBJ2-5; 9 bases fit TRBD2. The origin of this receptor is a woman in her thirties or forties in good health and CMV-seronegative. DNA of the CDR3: TGTGCCAGCAGACATAGCGGGAGCGAGACCCAGTACTTC. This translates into CASRHSGSETQYF.